This T cell receptor (beta chain) was identified during a study of T-cell memory formation after mild COVID-19. TCRdb recomputed calls from the 5' RACE reads with MiXCR, one row per CDR3 protein. Here the sample spans hundreds of thousands of distinct CDR3 sequences, roughly 18% being singletons. The sample comprised PBMCs or a T cell subset sorted from them (not recorded which). This sequence originates from a man aged 18 to 35 who had mild COVID-19 (a few samples of this study predate the infection). Cell type and time point are not known.

In DNA, the CDR3 is TGCGCCAGCAGCCCGATCCGGGACAGCAATTCACCCCTCCACTTT. It is translated as CASSPIRDSNSPLHF. V is TRBV5-1 and J is TRBJ1-6; 7 nucleotides line up with TRBD1. Germline V gives CDR1 SGHRS, CDR2 YFSETQ. V lost 4 bases, J lost 7 bases, and 8 bases stayed unmatched. This CDR3 has 15 residues.